This T cell receptor (beta chain) was sequenced in a study of T cell responses to AZD1222 COVID-19 vaccine. The study's findings and limits: Repertoires were sampled only after the peak T cell response. Vaccine-related CD4 TCRs covered spike, predominating at 160-218 and 743-854. Spike-specific TCR breadth and depth grew following two AZD1222 doses. White British donors predominated, females outnumbered males, and clonal diversity was possibly underestimated.

This CDR3 has 12 amino acids. Germline CDR1 reads MNHEY; CDR2 reads SMNVEV (reference sequence). Trimming removed 6 bases from V and 5 bases from J; junction bases left unmatched: 2. A few counts support this clone. What it recognizes is unknown. Assay: immunoSEQ multiplex PCR; the TCRdb copy retains only in-frame clones and omits some. The sample contains fewer than 250,000 clones, roughly 91% of which appear only once. This chain joins TRBV27 and TRBJ2-5; TRBD1 agrees at 8 bases. The sequencing used peripheral blood, collected on day 0 of MenACWY control vaccination. This receptor was taken from an adult in good health. CDR3 in amino acids: CASRDRAETQYF. The CDR3, as DNA: TGTGCCAGCAGGGACAGGGCGGAGACCCAGTACTTC.